What follows describes a single TCR beta chain. This sample is drawn from a study of blood T cell repertoires in COVID-19. Study information: Samples taken during acute and convalescent COVID-19 were collected in the United States, Italy and Spain. PBMCs, B-cell-depleted T cells, or T cells were the source of the cDNA or gDNA that made up the material.

Authors' processing steps: Amplification of reference gene primers was used by the study to estimate nucleated cell counts. Measured with immunoSEQ multiplex PCR; TCRdb has only the in-frame clones, and not every one. The DNA was the basis for D and trimming; V, J and clone size are from that table. This sample has approximately 170,000 clones, with approximately 80% found just once. CDR3 length: 16 residues. Germline trimming cut 2 bases from V and 5 bases from J; bases unmatched to any gene: 10. The germline V gene encodes CDR1 SEHNR and CDR2 FQNEAQ (reference sequence). The chain links TRBV7-9 to TRBJ2-3; 7 positions match TRBD2. The source of this sequence is a woman aged 50 to 60 with acute or convalescent COVID-19. The sequenced sample was peripheral blood. The CDR3 DNA follows: TGTGCCAGCAGCTTAAGTCTAGCGGTCCATGGAGATACGCAGTATTTT. Amino acids: CASSLSLAVHGDTQYF.